This entry describes one T cell receptor (beta chain). This sample was included in a study of blood T cell repertoires in COVID-19. Study-level background: Donors of Cohort 3 who recovered were those that had two negative PCRs, clearance, or symptom resolution. COVID-19 samples from acute and convalescent phases originated in the United States, Italy and Spain. Sources were T cells, B-cell-depleted T cells, or PBMCs; the material itself was cDNA or gDNA.

Using immunoSEQ multiplex PCR, the repertoire was profiled, and TCRdb retains in-frame clones only, with some absent. The table lists hundreds of thousands of clones, approximately 87% of them singletons. From germline, CDR1 is DFQATT and CDR2 SNEGSKA (reference sequence). Deletions cut 3 bases from V and 4 bases from J, with 14 bases between. The CDR3 totals 14 residues. This clonotype was sampled from a woman in her 50s in a cohort exposed to, infected with or recovered from COVID-19 (not recorded which). The sample taken for sequencing was PBMCs or T cells enriched from blood (not recorded which). The chain is built from TRBV20-1 and TRBJ2-3, with D uncertain. CDR3 sequence: CSASNWPRSDTQYF. As DNA, the CDR3 is TGCAGTGCTAGTAACTGGCCGCGGTCAGATACGCAGTATTTT.